This is a list of T cell receptor beta chains from one sample in a study of T-cell memory formation after mild COVID-19. TCRdb re-called the 5' RACE reads through MiXCR, storing one row per CDR3 protein. Here the sample spans 350,000 or so distinct CDR3 sequences, 20% to 25% being singletons. Material for sequencing was PBMCs or a T cell subset sorted from them (not recorded which). These receptors were taken from a man between 18 and 29 years old who had mild COVID-19 (a few samples of this study predate the infection). Cell type and time point are not known. Each CDR3 is given with its conserved first and last residue. Fields, in order: D gene, V gene, CDR3 length, clone size, J gene, CDR3 protein, CDR3 DNA. D genes are given only for firm matches. A clone size is listed for some rows: how often the clone was seen (once, few, many), or a class if it is expanded.

>.|TRBV5-1|14|.|TRBJ1-1
CASRTMHTNTEAFF
TGCGCCAGCAGAACCATGCACACGAACACTGAAGCTTTCTTT
>TRBD2|TRBV4-2|18|many|TRBJ2-5
CASSQEENSGGHQETQYF
TGTGCCAGCAGCCAAGAAGAGAATAGCGGGGGACACCAAGAGACCCAGTACTTC
>.|TRBV6-6|16|.|TRBJ2-3
CASSPDRDADPDTQYF
TGTGCCAGCAGTCCAGACCGGGACGCGGATCCGGATACGCAGTATTTT
>.|TRBV6-6|13|.|TRBJ2-7
CASSAVATYEQYF
TGTGCCAGCAGCGCCGTTGCGACTTACGAGCAGTACTTC
>.|TRBV7-2|19|few|TRBJ2-3
CASSPAIGRGVVGRDTQYF
TGTGCCAGCAGCCCAGCAATCGGGAGAGGGGTGGTGGGGCGAGATACGCAGTATTTT
>.|TRBV6-5|13|many|TRBJ2-1
CASRWGSYNEQFF
TGTGCCAGCAGATGGGGCTCCTACAATGAGCAGTTCTTC
>.|TRBV9|12|few|TRBJ2-3
CASSVEPDTQYF
TGTGCCAGCAGCGTAGAGCCAGATACGCAGTATTTT
>.|TRBV12-3/TRBV12-4|16|.|TRBJ2-3
CASSLGQGTSTDTQYF
TGTGCCAGCAGTTTAGGGCAGGGCACTAGCACAGATACGCAGTATTTT
>.|TRBV12-3/TRBV12-4|14|few|TRBJ1-1
CASTLRSGHTEAFF
TGTGCCAGCACTTTGAGGTCAGGGCACACTGAAGCTTTCTTT
>.|TRBV6-5|11|.|TRBJ1-2
CASKGKYGYTF
TGTGCCAGCAAAGGGAAGTATGGCTACACCTTC
>.|TRBV24-1|16|many|TRBJ2-3
CATSDSLETGTDTQYF
TGTGCCACCAGTGATTCCCTGGAAACAGGCACAGATACGCAGTATTTT
>.|TRBV29-1|11|few|TRBJ1-1
CSVERNTEAFF
TGCAGCGTTGAAAGGAACACTGAAGCTTTCTTT
>.|TRBV7-2|13|many|TRBJ1-1
CASRSSGYTEAFF
TGTGCCAGCAGGTCCTCAGGGTACACTGAAGCTTTCTTT
>.|TRBV20-1|14|few|TRBJ2-2
CSASQIGFGGELFF
TGCAGTGCTTCCCAAATAGGCTTCGGCGGGGAGCTGTTTTTT
>.|TRBV5-4|13|.|TRBJ1-1
CASSWKGGTEAFF
TGTGCCAGCAGCTGGAAGGGTGGCACTGAAGCTTTCTTT
>TRBD1|TRBV4-2|15|few|TRBJ1-1
CASSQAGQGAPEAFF
TGTGCCAGCAGCCAAGCGGGACAGGGGGCCCCTGAAGCTTTCTTT
>.|TRBV4-1|14|.|TRBJ1-5
CASSHEGSNQPQHF
TGCGCCAGCAGCCACGAGGGCAGCAATCAGCCCCAGCATTTT
>TRBD1|TRBV11-2|13|few|TRBJ2-1
CASSSDRGSEQFF
TGTGCCAGCAGCTCTGACAGGGGAAGTGAGCAGTTCTTC
>.|TRBV4-3|15|many|TRBJ2-7
CASSQDHRLGAEQYF
TGCGCCAGCAGCCAAGACCACAGGCTGGGAGCCGAGCAGTACTTC
>.|TRBV12-3/TRBV12-4|12|few|TRBJ2-7
CASSFVVYEQYF
TGTGCCAGCAGTTTTGTTGTCTACGAGCAGTACTTC
>.|TRBV7-9|11|.|TRBJ1-2
CASSFSDGYTF
TGTGCCAGCAGCTTTTCCGACGGCTACACCTTC
>.|TRBV11-2|14|many|TRBJ1-1
CASSSNGGGTEAFF
TGTGCCAGCAGCTCAAACGGGGGGGGCACTGAAGCTTTCTTT
>TRBD1|TRBV20-1|14|few|TRBJ1-6
CSASEGANNSPLHF
TGCAGTGCTAGTGAGGGGGCGAATAATTCACCCCTCCACTTT
>.|TRBV6-2/TRBV6-3|16|.|TRBJ2-7
CASSYSMTGPSYEQYF
TGTGCCAGCAGTTACTCAATGACGGGTCCCTCCTACGAGCAGTACTTC
>.|TRBV6-5|13|.|TRBJ1-2
CASSRGGYGGYTF
TGTGCCAGCAGTCGTGGGGGATATGGTGGCTACACCTTC
>.|TRBV12-3/TRBV12-4|16|.|TRBJ1-1
CASSPQGRLGYTEAFF
TGTGCCAGCAGCCCACAGGGTCGGCTGGGGTACACTGAAGCTTTCTTT
>.|TRBV20-1|10|many|TRBJ2-5
CSAGTTGQYF
TGCAGTGCCGGGACGACCGGGCAGTACTTC
>.|TRBV27|17|few|TRBJ1-2
CASVNSKHGLSPHGYTF
TGTGCCAGCGTGAACAGCAAACATGGCTTGTCCCCCCATGGCTACACCTTC
>TRBD1|TRBV5-1|18|.|TRBJ2-2
CASSSQRTGKANTGELFF
TGCGCCAGCAGCTCGCAACGGACAGGGAAGGCTAACACCGGGGAGCTGTTTTTT
>TRBD1|TRBV7-2|13|.|TRBJ2-7
CASSPSQGDVQYF
TGTGCCAGCAGCCCCTCTCAGGGGGACGTGCAGTACTTC
>TRBD1|TRBV12-3/TRBV12-4|17|.|TRBJ1-2
CASSKKLSGQGFYGYTF
TGTGCCAGCAGCAAAAAATTATCGGGACAGGGCTTCTATGGCTACACCTTC
>.|TRBV6-2/TRBV6-3|15|few|TRBJ2-3
CASRTGVFYTDTQYF
TGTGCCAGCCGAACCGGAGTCTTCTACACAGATACGCAGTATTTT
>.|TRBV15|14|.|TRBJ1-1
CATSRLASNTEAFF
TGTGCCACCAGCAGACTCGCCAGTAACACTGAAGCTTTCTTT
>.|TRBV14|14|.|TRBJ2-3
CASSPGTVADTQYF
TGTGCCAGCAGCCCCGGTACGGTTGCAGATACGCAGTATTTT
>TRBD2|TRBV18|16|few|TRBJ2-2
CASSPPIAGVTGELFF
TGTGCCAGCTCACCACCGATAGCGGGGGTCACCGGGGAGCTGTTTTTT
>.|TRBV27|14|.|TRBJ2-2
CASSYTTGLGELFF
TGTGCCAGCAGTTATACAACAGGGTTGGGGGAGCTGTTTTTT
>TRBD2|TRBV6-1|16|.|TRBJ2-1
CASSENSGGEYNEQFF
TGTGCCAGCAGTGAGAATAGCGGGGGGGAGTACAATGAGCAGTTCTTC
>TRBD1|TRBV9|16|few|TRBJ1-3
CASSVGTGPSGNTIYF
TGTGCCAGCAGCGTGGGGACAGGACCCTCTGGAAACACCATATATTTT
>.|TRBV11-2|16|few|TRBJ1-2
CASSRKGGVDDYGYTF
TGTGCCAGCAGCCGAAAGGGTGGGGTCGATGACTATGGCTACACCTTC
>.|TRBV15|15|.|TRBJ1-5
CATSRGGQFNQPQHF
TGTGCCACCAGCAGGGGAGGACAGTTCAATCAGCCCCAGCATTTT
>.|TRBV20-1|12|few|TRBJ1-2
CSATSANYGYTF
TGCAGTGCCACGAGCGCTAACTATGGCTACACCTTC
>TRBD1|TRBV7-2|15|.|TRBJ2-7
CASSYRQGIAYEQYF
TGTGCCAGCAGCTATCGACAGGGGATCGCCTACGAGCAGTACTTC
>.|TRBV11-2|16|.|TRBJ1-1
CASSPQSKGSWTEAFF
TGTGCCAGCAGCCCTCAGAGTAAGGGGAGTTGGACTGAAGCTTTCTTT